The 10 T cell receptor beta chains presented below share a single source sample, sequenced in a study of regulatory T cells in long-lasting Graves disease. Specified time point: newly diagnosed GD, antithyroid drugs for less than 3 months. Isolated PBMC RNA provided the starting material for the TCR library. Library construction for TCR beta used iRepertoire HTBI primers and Arm-PCR of CDR3 regions. In TCRdb, the multiplex PCR reads were re-called with MiXCR into one record per CDR3 protein. Found here are about 560,000 distinct CDR3 sequences, roughly a sixth of them singletons; the top ten hold approximately 12%. The data were also submitted as part of a second study, on T cells in Graves' hyperthyroidism and ophthalmopathy.

This specimen was peripheral blood mononuclear cells (PBMCs), taken at new diagnosis, from a patient treated with antithyroid drugs. Source of these receptors: a man aged 18 to 29 with Graves disease.

This clonotype was seen only a few times. This chain joins TRBV7-9 and TRBJ2-4; D is unclear. CDR1 is SEHNR, CDR2 FQNEAQ, per germline (reference sequence). V was shortened by 5 bases and J by 3 bases, with 11 bases between the two germline ends. This CDR3 contains 14 residues. The CDR3: CASSVGPGKNIQYF. The CDR3 nucleotides read TGTGCCAGCAGCGTAGGGCCTGGCAAAAACATTCAGTACTTC.

This chain joins TRBV20-1 and TRBJ2-5, with TRBD1 as a possible D gene (5 bases). The length of the CDR3 is 14 residues. CDR1 is DFQATT and CDR2 is SNEGSKA in the germline V gene (reference sequence). The ends were cut back, 4 bases at V and 1 base at J, with 13 bases in the middle. CDR3: CSAIRGTAQETQYF. The CDR3 DNA sequence: TGCAGTGCTATTAGGGGAACAGCCCAAGAGACCCAGTACTTC.

This clonotype was observed at least ten times. The V gene is TRBV11-2, the J gene TRBJ2-2; the match to TRBD2 covers 13 bases. CDR3 size: 18 residues. The junction had 10 bases not matched to a gene; V was cut back by 5 bases and J by 4 bases. The V gene's germline CDR1 is SGHAT and CDR2 FQNNGV. The CDR3 nucleotides are TGTGCCAGCAGCCCCCATGGACTAGCGGGAGTTGTCACCGGGGAGCTGTTTTTT. Its translation: CASSPHGLAGVVTGELFF.

This rearrangement joins TRBV5-4 to TRBJ1-2, with 12 positions matching TRBD1. Germline CDR1 and CDR2: SGHNT and YYREEE (reference sequence). J lost 6 bases, V lost 4 bases, and 7 bases had no gene match. The CDR3 is 15 amino acids. CDR3 amino acids: CASSGTGGVDNGYTF. As DNA, the CDR3 is TGTGCCAGCAGCGGGACAGGGGGCGTCGATAATGGCTACACCTTC. Full variable domain (remainder filled in from reference TRBV5-4 and TRBJ1-2): ETGVTQSPTHLIKTRGQQVTLRCSSQSGHNTVSWYQQALGQGPQFIFQYYREEENGRGNFPPRFSGLQFPNYSSELNVNALELDDSALYLCASSGTGGVDNGYTFGSGTRLTVV.

The chain has TRBV5-1 and TRBJ2-2, with D possibly TRBD2 on 6 matching bases. V dropped 3 bases and J dropped 2 bases, with 11 bases sitting between them. Germline assignment: CDR1 SGHRS and CDR2 YFSETQ. The CDR3 contains 15 residues. CDR3 coding DNA: TGCGCCAGCAGCTCGGGGGAGCCTAACACCGGGGAGCTGTTTTTT. Translating gives CASSSGEPNTGELFF.

The table lists this clonotype with many counts. V and J are TRBV7-9 and TRBJ1-1, with D perhaps TRBD1 (6 bases). V was cut by 0 bases and J by 7 bases, with 15 bases left in between. CDR1 and CDR2 from the germline V gene are SEHNR and FQNEAQ (reference sequence). The CDR3 is 15 amino acids. The CDR3 reads CASSLAGPRGGEAFF. The CDR3 bases are TGTGCCAGCAGCTTAGCCGGCCCCAGGGGCGGTGAAGCTTTCTTT.

Ten or more counts support this clonotype. This sequence joins TRBV12-3 or TRBV12-4 and TRBJ2-1; TRBD1 aligns across 8 bases. The CDR3 covers 15 residues. The V gene end was trimmed by 5 bases and the J gene end by 6 bases; junction bases not matched to a gene: 9. The CDR3 DNA sequence: TGTGCCAGCAGTCAGGACAGGGTTTTGGGCAATGAGCAGTTCTTC. It specifies CASSQDRVLGNEQFF.

About this clonotype: At one end, the junction sequence differs from germline, possibly due to a read error. CDR3 region: CASSLMGPGPTPYEQYF. The CDR3, as DNA: TGTGCCAGCAGTTTAATGGGGCCGGGACCCACTCCCTACGAGCAGTACTTC. The rearrangement links TRBV7-3 to TRBJ2-7, with D perhaps given as TRBD1 or TRBD2 (5 bases each). This CDR3 has 17 amino acids. The germline CDR1 and CDR2 sequences are SGHTA and FQGTGA.

This clonotype was seen many times. This chain joins TRBV2 and TRBJ2-1; 10 nucleotides agree with TRBD2. J gave up 6 bases and V 7 bases, and 9 bases lay outside the gene matches. The CDR3 totals 15 residues. Germline lookup yields CDR1 SNHLY and CDR2 FYNNEI. The CDR3 sequence: CASNPPSGRANEQFF. The DNA of the CDR3 is TGTGCCAGCAACCCGCCCAGCGGGAGGGCCAATGAGCAGTTCTTC.

This rearrangement joins TRBV4-1 to TRBJ2-2; D perhaps matches TRBD2 (5 bases). This CDR3 has 14 residues. V lost 0 bases, J lost 7 bases, and 9 bases lay in between. Germline loops: CDR1 MGHRA, CDR2 YSYEKL. The CDR3 DNA follows: TGCGCCAGCAGCCAAGATCGCGGGCACGGGGAGCTGTTTTTT. It yields the protein CASSQDRGHGELFF.